Presented here are 27 T cell receptor beta chains from one specimen sequenced in a study of graft-versus-host responses after intestinal transplantation. Lymphocytes from graft epithelium and lamina propria were isolated. TCRdb keeps only in-frame clones here, not all; method: immunoSEQ multiplex PCR. Here the sample spans roughly 1,600 clones, 65% to 80% being singletons. This sample comprised ileum tissue, obtained approximately 520 days after transplant. The receptor source for this set is a human patient who received an intestinal transplant, so some T cells may come from the graft donor.

The J gene is TRBJ1-4, the V gene TRBV10-3; a possible D gene is TRBD1 (6 bases). CDR3 length: 13 amino acids. Looked up from germline, CDR1 is ENHRY and CDR2 is SYGVKD. Trimming removed 3 bases from V and 7 bases from J, with 9 bases in between. The CDR3 is CAISEGGREKLFF. The CDR3 DNA follows: TGTGCCATCAGTGAAGGGGGGCGTGAAAAACTGTTTTTT.

The rearrangement uses TRBV18 and TRBJ2-7; TRBD1 matches 10 bases. Germline V gene lookup returns CDR1 KGHSH and CDR2 LQKENI. There are 15 residues in the CDR3. With V trimmed by 1 base and J by 6 bases, 6 bases remained unmatched. The CDR3 DNA is TGTGCCAGCTCACCACTCAGGGACAGGGGAAGCGAGCAGTACTTC. This sequence encodes CASSPLRDRGSEQYF.

V and J are TRBV30 and TRBJ2-5; the D is unclear. This CDR3 spans 12 amino acids. The V and J ends lost 4 bases and 2 bases respectively, with 8 bases between them. In germline, CDR1 is GTSNPN, CDR2 SVGIG (reference sequence). CDR3 residues: CAWTAAQETQYF. In nucleotides, the CDR3 is TGTGCCTGGACAGCCGCTCAAGAGACCCAGTACTTC.

The J gene is TRBJ2-7, the V gene TRBV5-1; D uncertain. The CDR3 is 13 residues long. The ends were cut back, 1 base at V and 0 bases at J, with 5 bases in the middle. Per the germline V gene, CDR1 is SGHRS and CDR2 is YFSETQ. The CDR3 protein is CASSLTSSYEQYF. The CDR3 region has the DNA TGCGCCAGCAGCTTGACCAGCTCCTACGAGCAGTACTTC.

J is TRBJ2-3 and V is TRBV5-4; 9 nucleotides line up with TRBD2. Per the germline V gene, CDR1 is SGHNT and CDR2 is YYREEE (reference sequence). V gave up 0 bases and J gave up 2 bases; unmatched junction bases: 1. This CDR3 is 15 amino acids long. The CDR3 region has the DNA TGTGCCAGCAGCTTGGCTAGCGGGAACACAGATACGCAGTATTTT. Translation: CASSLASGNTDTQYF.

The count of this clone is one. The chain uses TRBV27 and TRBJ2-1; D gene uncertain. This CDR3 region has 13 residues. Trimming took off 5 bases at V and 2 bases at J, with 7 bases between the two ends. Germline values: CDR1 MNHEY, CDR2 SMNVEV (reference sequence). The CDR3 is CASSPRAYNEQFF. The CDR3 bases are TGTGCCAGCAGTCCCCGAGCCTACAATGAGCAGTTCTTC.

The chain couples TRBV5-1 to TRBJ2-5, with D uncertain. Germline CDR1 is SGHRS and CDR2 is YFSETQ. V was clipped by 3 bases and J by 1 base, with 1 base between them. CDR3 size: 11 residues. As DNA, the CDR3 is TGCGCCAGCAGCTCCCAAGAGACCCAGTACTTC. Translated: CASSSQETQYF.

This sequence joins TRBV5-1 and TRBJ2-7; 8 nucleotides match TRBD2. Germline V gene lookup returns CDR1 SGHRS and CDR2 YFSETQ. There are 14 residues in the CDR3. Trimming took 2 bases from V and 3 from J; bases not matched to a gene: 4. The CDR3 region is CASSFGGLVYEQYF. In DNA, the CDR3 is TGCGCCAGCAGCTTTGGGGGACTAGTCTACGAGCAGTACTTC.

The chain employs TRBV25-1 and TRBJ2-7; 13 bases fit TRBD2. Germline V lookup: CDR1 MGHDK, CDR2 SYGVNS. V was clipped by 11 bases and J by 2 bases; unmatched bases: 3. The CDR3 is made up of 13 amino acids. DNA of the CDR3: TGTGCCGCGGGGACTAGCGGGGCCTACGAGCAGTACTTC. It encodes CAAGTSGAYEQYF.

The chain employs TRBV7-9 and TRBJ1-2; no definite D call. Deletions cut 4 bases from V and 3 bases from J, with 9 bases between. The germline gives CDR1 SEHNR, CDR2 FQNEAQ (reference sequence). This CDR3 has 13 amino acids. CDR3 in DNA: TGTGCCAGCAGCTCTACTGGGGACTATGGCTACACCTTC. It encodes CASSSTGDYGYTF.

A word on this clone: This same CDR3 is encoded by further DNA sequences in the sample. This chain links TRBV7-3 with TRBJ2-3, with 10 bases identical to TRBD2. The CDR3 sequence is 14 residues long. Germline lookup yields CDR1 SGHTA and CDR2 FQGTGA. J lost 6 bases, V lost 0 bases, and 0 bases had no gene match. The CDR3 coding sequence is TGTGCCAGCAGCTTAACTAGCGGGAGGGATACGCAGTATTTT. As protein: CASSLTSGRDTQYF.

This chain connects TRBV7-9 to TRBJ2-5, with 8 bases identical to TRBD2. J was trimmed by 0 bases and V by 3 bases; bases with no gene match: 3. The CDR3 has 15 amino acids. The germline V gene has CDR1 SEHNR and CDR2 FQNEAQ (reference sequence). CDR3 protein: CASSLVLADQETQYF. DNA for the CDR3: TGTGCCAGCAGCTTGGTACTAGCGGACCAAGAGACCCAGTACTTC.

The CDR3 sequence: CATSTAPGQFTYEQYF. CDR3 bases: TGTGCCACCAGCACCGCACCGGGACAGTTCACCTACGAGCAGTACTTC. The rearrangement joins TRBV15 to TRBJ2-7, with 7 bases matching TRBD1. CDR3 length: 16 amino acids. The V gene's germline CDR1 is LNHNV and CDR2 YYDKDF (reference sequence). V trimming: 4 bases; J trimming: 2 bases; junction bases outside the gene matches: 11.

This chain links TRBV6-6 with TRBJ2-7, with a tentative D call TRBD2 (5 bases). CDR1 is MNHNY and CDR2 is SVGAGI in the germline V gene (reference sequence). The CDR3 consists of 13 residues. V was shortened by 8 bases and J by 2 bases, with 13 bases between the two germline ends. The CDR3 reads CASRVEGTYEQYF. CDR3 coding DNA: TGTGCCAGCCGGGTAGAGGGTACCTACGAGCAGTACTTC.

The chain links TRBV9 to TRBJ2-3; 7 bases map to TRBD2. The CDR3 is made up of 15 amino acids. The V gene's germline CDR1 is SGDLS and CDR2 YYNGEE. The V gene end was trimmed by 1 base and the J gene end by 4 bases; junction bases not matched to a gene: 6. The CDR3 sequence: CASSVKGGPPDTQYF. CDR3 DNA: TGTGCCAGCAGCGTAAAGGGAGGGCCTCCAGATACGCAGTATTTT.

The J gene is TRBJ1-2, the V gene TRBV7-4, with 12 bases aligning to TRBD1. Germline assignment: CDR1 SGHVT and CDR2 SQSDAQ. This CDR3 has 15 residues. The J segment lost 6 bases and the V segment lost 1 base, leaving 3 bases of the junction unmatched. The CDR3 loop is CASSLGGQGADGYTF. The CDR3 DNA sequence: TGTGCCAGCAGCTTAGGGGGACAGGGGGCAGATGGCTACACCTTC.

The V call is TRBV27, the J call TRBJ1-5; 8 bases align to TRBD1. CDR3 length equals 15 residues. Unmatched junction bases numbered 4, after V lost 5 bases and J lost 1 base. Germline loops: CDR1 MNHEY, CDR2 SMNVEV (reference sequence). CDR3 amino acids: CASSIRQGSNQPQHF. CDR3 nucleotide sequence: TGTGCCAGCAGTATCCGACAGGGGAGCAATCAGCCCCAGCATTTT.

The gene calls are TRBV2 and TRBJ2-5; 9 bases line up with TRBD1. Per germline, CDR1 SNHLY and CDR2 FYNNEI. The CDR3 consists of 14 residues. V was clipped by 7 bases and J by 5 bases; unmatched bases: 8. This chain's CDR3 is CASTLGTGMETQYF. The DNA for the CDR3 is TGTGCCAGCACCCTAGGGACAGGGATGGAGACCCAGTACTTC.

CDR3 in DNA: TGTGCCAGCAGCAGCCGAGGCCAGGGTAATTCACCCCTCCACTTT. Protein product: CASSSRGQGNSPLHF. This chain uses TRBV11-2 with TRBJ1-6; D possibly corresponds to TRBD1 (5 bases). This CDR3 comprises 15 residues. Trimming took 5 bases from V and 6 from J, leaving 14 bases between them. Germline lookup yields CDR1 SGHAT and CDR2 FQNNGV. Full variable domain (remainder filled in from reference TRBV11-2 and TRBJ1-6): EAGVAQSPRYKIIEKRQSVAFWCNPISGHATLYWYQQILGQGPKLLIQFQNNGVVDDSQLPKDRFSAERLKGVDSTLKIQPAKLEDSAVYLCASSSRGQGNSPLHFGNGTRLTVT.

This chain connects TRBV5-4 to TRBJ2-5; 9 bases are shared with TRBD2. The CDR3 loop spans 15 amino acids. V lost 0 bases, J lost 5 bases, and 5 bases stayed unmatched. Germline CDR1 SGHNT, CDR2 YYREEE (reference sequence). The DNA for the CDR3 is TGTGCCAGCAGCTTGGCACTAGCGGGCATGGAGACCCAGTACTTC. This codes for CASSLALAGMETQYF.

The chain links TRBV7-7 to TRBJ2-3; 10 bases map to TRBD2. Germline V gene data show CDR1 as SSHAT and CDR2 as FNYEAQ (reference sequence). V lost 5 bases and J lost 4; bases outside the gene matches: 24. This CDR3 comprises 21 residues. CDR3 nucleotide sequence: TGTGCCAGCAGCCTATTGCTCCGGACTAGCGGACTTAGCGCCCAACCAGATACGCAGTATTTT. Protein product: CASSLLLRTSGLSAQPDTQYF.

The rearrangement joins TRBV19 to TRBJ2-3; 8 bases agree with TRBD1. V lost 6 bases to trimming and J lost 1 base; unmatched junction nucleotides: 3. This CDR3 has 14 amino acids. Germline V lookup: CDR1 LNHDA, CDR2 SQIVND (reference sequence). The CDR3 DNA follows: TGTGCCAGTAGCCCGACAGGGGGCACAGATACGCAGTATTTT. This gives the protein CASSPTGGTDTQYF.

The rearrangement uses TRBV30 and TRBJ1-1; no firm D call. V lost 0 bases and J 3 bases, leaving 11 bases between the germline ends. From germline, CDR1 is GTSNPN and CDR2 SVGIG (reference sequence). CDR3 size: 14 residues. The CDR3 loop reads CAWSVAQVDTEAFF. CDR3 sequence (DNA): TGTGCCTGGAGTGTAGCTCAGGTGGACACTGAAGCTTTCTTT.

CDR3 DNA: TGTGCCAGCAGCTTGGTGGGGAACCACAATGAGCAGTTCTTC. Its translation is CASSLVGNHNEQFF. The chain links TRBV5-6 to TRBJ2-1; D uncertain. The CDR3 loop spans 14 amino acids. Germline V CDR1 and CDR2: SGHDT, YYEEEE. The V and J ends lost 0 bases and 5 bases respectively, with 9 bases between them.

This clone was picked up a small number of times. This chain links TRBV19 with TRBJ1-4, with D hard to call. Per germline, CDR1 LNHDA and CDR2 SQIVND (reference sequence). The CDR3 spans 13 residues. Trimming took off 5 bases at V and 8 bases at J, with 12 bases between the two ends. The CDR3 spells CASSGFGVEKLFF. Here the CDR3 DNA reads TGTGCCAGTAGTGGCTTTGGGGTAGAAAAACTGTTTTTT.

V usage is TRBV28 and J usage is TRBJ2-1; TRBD1 is a possible D gene (6 bases). V gave up 3 bases and J gave up 4 bases, with 16 bases separating them. The CDR3 has 16 residues. Germline V gene sequence: CDR1 MDHEN, CDR2 SYDVKM. The CDR3 DNA sequence: TGTGCCAGCAGTTTGCCACAGGGTATCGGATACAATGAGCAGTTCTTC. Protein sequence: CASSLPQGIGYNEQFF.

In its sample, this clone was seen a few times. This chain links TRBV6-1 with TRBJ2-1, with D hard to call. The CDR3 is 13 amino acids. Germline CDR1 reads MNHNS; CDR2 reads SASEGT. Trimming pared 0 bases from V and 12 bases from J, leaving 12 bases between. CDR3 loop: CASSEAGQMVQFF. CDR3 bases: TGTGCCAGCAGTGAAGCTGGCCAGATGGTGCAGTTCTTC.